This T cell receptor (beta chain) emerged from a study of tumor-infiltrating lymphocytes in primary liver carcinoma. Regarding the study as a whole: Only about 8-25% of top clones spanned all five tumor regions.

Co-extraction of RNA and DNA was performed on roughly 20-31 mg of unsorted bulk tissue. Total RNA (around 510 ng) served as template for TCR beta cDNA synthesis primed by a constant-region primer. Slightly modified ARM-PCR, run as three nested multiplex PCR rounds, produced the TCR beta libraries. Investigators reported that the first two PCR rounds, at around 10 cycles each, used TRBV1-TRBV30 forward primers with a C-beta reverse primer. TCRdb analysed the multiplex PCR reads with MiXCR anew, one entry per CDR3 protein. This sample carries tens of thousands of distinct CDR3 sequences, just under 75% of them seen once, and the ten largest clones take roughly 15%. Germline loops: CDR1 SGHTS, CDR2 YDEGEE. The CDR3 has 14 amino acids. Concerning this clonotype: Its antigen remains unidentified. The junction does not match germline at one end; this may be a read error.

The specimen sequenced was liver tumor tissue from sampling region 4. Sample subset: tumor region T4, right-lateral pole. The rearrangement uses TRBV5-8 and TRBJ2-2; D remains ambiguous. This sequence was found in a man aged 40-50 years with primary liver carcinoma and hepatitis B virus infection. DNA of the CDR3: TGTGCAAGCAGCTCAGCCCTTAACACTGGGAAGCCGTTTTTT. Its translation is CASSSALNTGKPFF.